Given below is one T cell receptor beta chain in context. The repertoire was sequenced with immunoSEQ multiplex PCR; TCRdb's copy has only in-frame clones and lacks some. In the table there are 12,000 or so clones, 79% of which are singletons. The CDR3 totals 14 residues. The germline V gene has CDR1 SGHRS and CDR2 YFSETQ. The V and J ends lost 3 bases and 4 bases respectively, with 13 bases between them. This specimen belongs to a study of tumor-infiltrating lymphocytes in localized non-small cell lung cancer. This sequence was found in a human donor with non-small cell lung cancer. The chain employs TRBV5-1 and TRBJ1-1, with D tentatively TRBD1 (6 bases). What was sequenced was lung tumor tissue. The CDR3 protein is CASSSQGPSTEAFF. Here the CDR3 DNA reads TGCGCCAGCAGCTCGCAGGGGCCCAGCACTGAAGCTTTCTTT.